What follows is one T cell receptor (beta chain) and its context. What it recognizes is unknown. The CDR3 consists of 19 residues. V trimming: 3 bases; J trimming: 3 bases; junction bases outside the gene matches: 15. CDR1 and CDR2 from the germline V gene are MDHEN and SYDVKM. The data were obtained in a study of cytomegalovirus exposure and HLA in healthy donors. Study conclusions and caveats: With later analysis, a missense DCLRE1C variant became linked to TCR beta V- and J-gene trimming.

In the PCR, 60 Vbeta and 13 Jbeta primers were used. Sequencing was performed with immunoSEQ multiplex PCR; in TCRdb, only in-frame clones are kept and a portion is missing. The top ten hold roughly a fifth of the sample, which has 45,000 to 65,000 clones, approximately 70% seen once. The sample comprised PBMCs. The rearrangement uses TRBV28 and TRBJ2-3; 10 bases agree with TRBD2. The TCR comes from a woman in her forties or fifties in good health and CMV-seropositive. CDR3 in amino acids: CASSLPKPLAGAVTDTQYF. The CDR3 region has the DNA TGTGCCAGCAGTTTGCCCAAACCCCTAGCGGGAGCAGTGACAGATACGCAGTATTTT. Based on the CDR3 plus reference TRBV28 and TRBJ2-3, the full variable domain is DVKVTQSSRYLVKRTGEKVFLECVQDMDHENMFWYRQDPGLGLRLIYFSYDVKMKEKGDIPEGYSVSREKKERFSLILESASTNQTSMYLCASSLPKPLAGAVTDTQYFGPGTRLTVL.